The 22 T cell receptor beta chains in this list originate from one sample, sequenced in a study of blood T cell repertoires in COVID-19. Using immunoSEQ multiplex PCR, the repertoire was profiled, and TCRdb retains in-frame clones only, with some absent. The table has 500,000 to 600,000 clones, roughly nine tenths seen once. The sequenced material came from peripheral blood. These TCRs come from a woman aged 50 to 60 with COVID-19, enrolled during active disease.

This chain links TRBV5-6 with TRBJ1-4, with D possibly matching TRBD1 (6 bases). This CDR3 is built from 17 residues. V lost 6 bases to trimming and J lost 0 bases, with 18 bases between them. The germline V gene has CDR1 SGHDT and CDR2 YYEEEE. CDR3 coding DNA: TGTGCCAGCATCCAACAGGGAGAGATTGCAACTAATGAAAAACTGTTTTTT. Protein sequence: CASIQQGEIATNEKLFF.

The genes are TRBV7-5 and TRBJ2-7; the table's D call of TRBD1 was not tested on the DNA. TRBV7-5 constitutes a pseudogene. The CDR3 totals 14 residues. The CDR3 coding sequence is TGTGCCGCAAAACAGGGTTGCTGCTCCTACGAGCAGTACTTC. Translating it yields CAAKQGCCSYEQYF.

This clone came up once. The V and J genes are TRBV21-1 and TRBJ1-2. TRBV21-1 is a recognized pseudogene. CDR3 length equals 17 residues. As DNA, the CDR3 is TGTGCCAGCAACTCGGGGGACTACAGGAGCGCTAACTATGGCTACACCTTC. Its protein is CASNSGDYRSANYGYTF.

The rearrangement uses TRBV11-2 and TRBJ2-7; the D gene is possibly TRBD2 (6 bases). V was pared by 2 bases and J by 7 bases, with 24 bases between. Germline CDR1 and CDR2: SGHAT and FQNNGV. The CDR3 covers 17 residues. CDR3 protein: CASSLMGGMGIVGEQYF. The CDR3 DNA is TGTGCCAGCAGCTTAATGGGAGGAATGGGGATTGTGGGAGAGCAGTACTTC.

V usage is TRBV4-1 and J usage is TRBJ2-5, with TRBD2 matching 7 bases. V shed 0 bases and J 1 base; nucleotides not matched to a gene: 5. Germline V gives CDR1 MGHRA, CDR2 YSYEKL. The CDR3 runs 16 residues. The CDR3 loop is CASSQDAASGQETQYF. The CDR3 DNA sequence: TGCGCCAGCAGCCAAGATGCGGCTAGCGGCCAAGAGACCCAGTACTTC.

Here the CDR3 reads CASSLVFGSHAFF. CDR3 coding DNA: TGTGCCAGCAGTTTAGTCTTCGGGTCCCATGCTTTCTTT. The chain is built from TRBV12-3 or TRBV12-4 and TRBJ1-1; D gene unclear. The CDR3 has 13 residues. The V end was cut by 1 base, the J end by 11 bases, with 14 bases between.

The chain joins TRBV5-1 to TRBJ1-3; TRBD1 agrees at 9 bases. The CDR3 consists of 16 residues. The V segment lost 4 bases and the J segment 3 bases; nucleotides outside the gene matches: 8. The germline V gene has CDR1 SGHRS and CDR2 YFSETQ. Written as DNA, the CDR3 is TGCGCCAGCAGCCCCGCCGGGACAGGGAATGGAAACACCATATATTTT. This sequence encodes CASSPAGTGNGNTIYF. The entire variable domain, with the rest obtained from reference TRBV5-1 and TRBJ1-3, is as follows: KAGVTQTPRYLIKTRGQQVTLSCSPISGHRSVSWYQQTPGQGLQFLFEYFSETQRNKGNFPGRFSGRQFSNSRSEMNVSTLELGDSALYLCASSPAGTGNGNTIYFGEGSWLTVV.

The chain employs TRBV6-5 and TRBJ1-2; unclear D gene. The CDR3 totals 13 residues. Germline lookup yields CDR1 MNHEY and CDR2 SVGAGI. V was pared by 4 bases and J by 3 bases, with 9 bases between. The CDR3 DNA is TGTGCCAGCAGTTCTAGGTCCGACTATGGCTACACCTTC. Its translation is CASSSRSDYGYTF.

J is TRBJ2-3 and V is TRBV29-1; a weak D match, TRBD2 (7 bases). The CDR3 has 13 residues. Trimming removed 2 bases at V and 5 bases at J, with 11 bases between. Looked up from germline, CDR1 is SQVTM and CDR2 is ANQGSEA. CDR3 sequence: CSVERGGIDTQYF. The DNA of the CDR3 is TGCAGCGTTGAAAGGGGGGGGATAGATACGCAGTATTTT.

The chain has TRBV29-1 and TRBJ2-1, with D possibly TRBD2 on 6 matching bases. The CDR3 spans 17 residues. Germline-derived CDR1 and CDR2 are SQVTM and ANQGSEA. The V and J ends lost 1 base and 4 bases respectively, with 20 bases between them. The CDR3 sequence is CSVEGTTEREDYNEQFF. The CDR3 DNA sequence: TGCAGCGTTGAAGGGACTACAGAACGAGAGGATTACAATGAGCAGTTCTTC.

This clone occurred a few times. This sequence joins TRBV19 and TRBJ1-1, with D unresolved. The V gene lost 3 bases and the J gene lost 7 bases, with 15 bases spanning the gap. CDR1 LNHDA and CDR2 SQIVND come from the germline V gene (reference sequence). The CDR3 is 14 residues long. CDR3 nucleotides: TGTGCCAGTAGTATTGTTTGGGCCGGCCATGAAGCTTTCTTT. Its translation is CASSIVWAGHEAFF.

The chain employs TRBV6-5 and TRBJ1-2; 10 nucleotides agree with TRBD1. Germline V CDR1 and CDR2: MNHEY, SVGAGI. The J segment lost 2 bases and the V segment lost 7 bases, leaving 7 bases of the junction unmatched. The CDR3 is 15 residues long. Here the CDR3 DNA reads TGTGCCAGCAACCCGACAGGGGGCGGGAACTATGGCTACACCTTC. It yields the protein CASNPTGGGNYGYTF.

This rearrangement joins TRBV5-1 to TRBJ1-1, with D possibly TRBD1 on 5 matching bases. The CDR3 runs 17 residues. V was cut by 3 bases and J by 1 base, with 19 bases left in between. Germline assignment: CDR1 SGHRS and CDR2 YFSETQ. The CDR3 DNA is TGCGCCAGCAGCTACGGAGAGAGTCGGAGGGGGAACACTGAAGCTTTCTTT. Translated, it gives CASSYGESRRGNTEAFF.

The rearrangement links TRBV5-6 to TRBJ2-7; 10 positions match TRBD1. In germline, CDR1 is SGHDT, CDR2 YYEEEE. The V and J ends lost 4 bases and 3 bases, in that order; junction bases with no gene match: 7. This CDR3 is built from 15 residues. The CDR3 coding sequence is TGTGCCAGCAGCGGCGGGGGACAGGGGCTCTACGAGCAGTACTTC. Translated: CASSGGGQGLYEQYF.

The table lists this clone with a few counts. The DNA is omitted, as the CDR3 cannot be located on it reliably, and the CDR3 follows TCRdb's listing. The V gene is TRBV28, the J gene TRBJ1-5. The CDR3 region is 11 residues in length, termini included. Germline CDR1 reads MDHEN; CDR2 reads SYDVKM. The CDR3 is CASSSSQPQHF.

The J gene is TRBJ1-5, the V gene TRBV2, with D possibly matching TRBD1 (6 bases). The CDR3 is 14 residues long. Germline assignment: CDR1 SNHLY and CDR2 FYNNEI. Trimming stripped 6 bases from V and 4 bases from J, with 13 bases between. The DNA of the CDR3 is TGTGCCAGCAGAGCCTGGACAGAAAATCAGCCCCAGCATTTT. This codes for CASRAWTENQPQHF.

This chain links TRBV12-3 or TRBV12-4 with TRBJ1-2; D call uncertain. CDR3 length: 12 amino acids. The V end lost 2 bases, the J end lost 7 bases, and 8 bases lay between the germline ends. The CDR3 region is CASSLYLSGYTF. The CDR3 DNA reads as TGTGCCAGCAGTTTATATCTTTCTGGCTACACCTTC.

The CDR3 protein is CASSPRGTDNEQFF. DNA of the CDR3: TGTGCCAGCAGCCCCCGGGGGACGGACAATGAGCAGTTCTTC. The chain links TRBV6-6 to TRBJ2-1, with TRBD2 as a possible D gene (6 bases). Trimming removed 6 bases from V and 5 bases from J, with 14 bases in between. Germline CDR1 MNHNY, CDR2 SVGAGI (reference sequence). The CDR3 covers 14 residues.

This chain connects TRBV7-9 to TRBJ1-1; no definite D call. V lost 5 bases, J lost 1 base, and 8 bases lay in between. The CDR3 length is 13 residues. From germline, CDR1 is SEHNR and CDR2 FQNEAQ (reference sequence). The CDR3 nucleotides are TGTGCCAGCAGCCCGAACTCGAACACTGAAGCTTTCTTT. Amino acid sequence: CASSPNSNTEAFF.

The CDR3 loop reads CASSIGAGYEKLFF. The CDR3 nucleotides are TGTGCCAGTAGTATTGGTGCAGGGTATGAAAAACTGTTTTTT. The chain uses TRBV19 and TRBJ1-4, with a tentative D call TRBD1 (5 bases). Deletions cut 3 bases from V and 6 bases from J, with 11 bases between. The CDR3 runs to 14 residues. Germline-derived CDR1 and CDR2 are LNHDA and SQIVND (reference sequence).

The rearrangement joins TRBV19 to TRBJ1-1; D not certain. With 5 bases removed from V and 3 bases from J, the gap between germline ends came to 16 bases. This CDR3 region has 15 residues. Germline CDR1 is LNHDA and CDR2 is SQIVND (reference sequence). The CDR3 spells CASSSVETGDTEAFF. Written as DNA, the CDR3 is TGTGCCAGTAGTTCCGTAGAAACCGGGGACACTGAAGCTTTCTTT.

This clone was recorded once. This sequence joins TRBV28 and TRBJ2-4; perhaps TRBD1 as D (6 bases). Deletions cut 6 bases from V and 9 bases from J, with 21 bases between. CDR1 and CDR2 from the germline V gene are MDHEN and SYDVKM. This CDR3 is built from 15 residues. The CDR3 here is CASRWLQGPQGIQYF. CDR3 DNA sequence: TGTGCCAGCAGGTGGTTACAGGGCCCACAGGGCATTCAGTACTTC. The entire variable domain, with the rest obtained from reference TRBV28 and TRBJ2-4, is as follows: DVKVTQSSRYLVKRTGEKVFLECVQDMDHENMFWYRQDPGLGLRLIYFSYDVKMKEKGDIPEGYSVSREKKERFSLILESASTNQTSMYLCASRWLQGPQGIQYFGAGTRLSVL.